Listed below are T cell receptor beta chains from one sample, sequenced in a study of radiotherapy plus CTLA-4 blockade in lung cancer. Measured with immunoSEQ multiplex PCR; TCRdb has only the in-frame clones, and not every one. Among 25,000 to 40,000 clones, 70% were seen once, and the ten largest hold more than 3.5%. Specimen: peripheral blood, collected from a patient treated with radiotherapy plus ipilimumab. The receptor source for this set is a human donor with non-small cell lung cancer who had stable disease on radiotherapy plus ipilimumab. Both conserved end residues are part of each CDR3. The D gene is left open where the match is weak. A clone size is listed for some rows: how often the clone was seen (once, few, many), or a class if it is expanded.

V gene	J gene	clone size	D gene	CDR3 DNA	CDR3 protein
TRBV7-6	TRBJ2-2	NA	NA	TGTGCCAGCAGCTCTCGGACAGAGAACACCGGGGAGCTGTTTTTT	CASSSRTENTGELFF
TRBV25-1	TRBJ2-1	NA	NA	TGTGCCAGCAGTTCCTACAATGAGCAGTTCTTC	CASSSYNEQFF
TRBV5-1	TRBJ2-7	NA	NA	TGCGCCAGCAGCTTCTTACAGGGGGGGGCCTACGAGCAGTACTTC	CASSFLQGGAYEQYF
TRBV4-1	TRBJ2-7	NA	NA	TGCGCCAGCAGCCATGGGAGAGGCGAGCAGTACTTC	CASSHGRGEQYF
TRBV5-1	TRBJ2-7	few	TRBD1	TGCGCCAGCAGCCCAGGGACAGTCTACGAGCAGTACTTC	CASSPGTVYEQYF
TRBV7-2	TRBJ2-5	NA	TRBD2	TGTGCCAGCAGCTTAGCGCTTAGCGGGGGACAAGAGACCCAGTACTTC	CASSLALSGGQETQYF
TRBV4-2	TRBJ2-2	NA	NA	TGTGCCAGCAGCCAAGTTTCAATAGTCGGGACATCGAACACCGGGGAGCTGTTTTTT	CASSQVSIVGTSNTGELFF
TRBV27	TRBJ2-3	NA	TRBD2	TGTGCCACCTGGACTAGCGGGGGCACAGATACGCAGTATTTT	CATWTSGGTDTQYF
TRBV6-4	TRBJ2-2	few	NA	TGTGCCAGCAGACGGGAAGGATACGGGGAGCTGTTTTTT	CASRREGYGELFF
TRBV30	TRBJ1-3	NA	TRBD1	TGTGCCTGGAGCCCGGGACAGGGAGGCTTCTCTGGAAACACCATATATTTT	CAWSPGQGGFSGNTIYF
TRBV27	TRBJ2-1	NA	TRBD2	TGTGCCAGCAGTCTGATAGCGGGAGGGCCTCCCTACAATGAGCAGTTCTTC	CASSLIAGGPPYNEQFF
TRBV4-2	TRBJ2-3	NA	NA	TGTGCCAGCAGCCAAGAGGGACTCCGCGCCGCCCCGACCCCTCGCACAGATACGCAGTATTTT	CASSQEGLRAAPTPRTDTQYF
TRBV9	TRBJ1-1	NA	TRBD1	TGTGCCAGCAGCACCACAGGGGGCGCGGACACTGAAGCTTTCTTT	CASSTTGGADTEAFF
TRBV5-4	TRBJ2-7	NA	TRBD1	TGTGCCAGCAGCAGGGGGACAGGGTCCTACGAGCAGTACTTC	CASSRGTGSYEQYF
TRBV18	TRBJ1-5	NA	NA	TGTGCCAGCTCACCACAGGGTGGACAGCCCCAGCATTTT	CASSPQGGQPQHF
TRBV5-6	TRBJ1-1	NA	NA	TGTGCCAGCAGCTGGCTCATTAGGGGCTGGGGGGAAACTGAAGCTTTCTTT	CASSWLIRGWGETEAFF
TRBV19	TRBJ2-7	NA	TRBD1	TGTGCCAGTACCCTGACAGGGGCTACCTACGAGCAGTACTTC	CASTLTGATYEQYF
TRBV11-3	TRBJ2-1	NA	NA	TGTGCCAGCAGCCACCCCAATATCGATGAGCAGTTCTTC	CASSHPNIDEQFF
TRBV5-4	TRBJ1-2	NA	TRBD1	TGTGCCAGCAGCTTGGCCGCAGCAGGGGGCTACTATGGCTACACCTTC	CASSLAAAGGYYGYTF
TRBV11-3	TRBJ1-3	NA	NA	TGTGCCAGCAGCTATGCGAGCTACAGGTCCTCTCCTGGAAACACCATATATTTT	CASSYASYRSSPGNTIYF
TRBV7-3	TRBJ2-2	NA	NA	TGTGCCAGCAGCCTAGAAGTGGTCCCGGGGAACACCGGGGAGCTGTTTTTT	CASSLEVVPGNTGELFF
TRBV2	TRBJ2-7	NA	NA	TGTGCCAGCAGACCTACCAGCTCCTACGAGCAGTACTTC	CASRPTSSYEQYF
TRBV5-5	TRBJ2-7	once	NA	TGTGCCAGCAGTCAACCGCAGTCGGGCGAGCAGTACTTC	CASSQPQSGEQYF
TRBV5-5	TRBJ2-1	NA	TRBD2	TGTGCCAGCAGCTTGGGACTAGCGGGACGGTATGAGCAGTTCTTC	CASSLGLAGRYEQFF
TRBV11-2	TRBJ2-7	NA	NA	TGTGCCAGCAGCCTGGAGGTGCACGAGCAGTACTTC	CASSLEVHEQYF
TRBV27	TRBJ1-1	NA	NA	TGTGCCAGCAGTCAACAGGGAGGTGGCACTGAAGCTTTCTTT	CASSQQGGGTEAFF
TRBV2	TRBJ1-3	NA	NA	TGTGCCAGCAACCGGCCCCGGGGGGTCGGCACCATATATTTT	CASNRPRGVGTIYF
TRBV5-4	TRBJ2-1	NA	NA	TGTGCCAGCAGCTTGCAGGGTTACGACAATGAGCAGTTCTTC	CASSLQGYDNEQFF
TRBV5-1	TRBJ2-2	NA	TRBD1	TGCGCCAGCAGCCCGGCGGACAGGGGGCTCAACACCGGGGAGCTGTTTTTT	CASSPADRGLNTGELFF
TRBV18	TRBJ2-3	NA	NA	TGTGCCAGCTCACCACACCCGCGGTCAGATACGCAGTATTTT	CASSPHPRSDTQYF
TRBV2	TRBJ2-3	few	NA	TGTGCCAGCAGTGCCAGCGAGCAGTACACAGATACGCAGTATTTT	CASSASEQYTDTQYF
TRBV5-1	TRBJ2-7	NA	NA	TGCGCCAGCAGCTTGTACGTAGGGTCTGCCGAACAGTACTTC	CASSLYVGSAEQYF
TRBV7-2	TRBJ2-7	NA	TRBD1	TGTGCCAGCAGCCCACAGGGGCTGGGGCAGTACTTC	CASSPQGLGQYF
TRBV6-1	TRBJ2-2	NA	NA	TGTGCCAGCACCCGACTAGTATGGGCCGGGGAGCTGTTTTTT	CASTRLVWAGELFF
TRBV19	TRBJ1-2	NA	NA	TGTGCCAGTATGACCCGGGCAGGACATTCTAACTATGGCTACACCTTC	CASMTRAGHSNYGYTF
TRBV10-2	TRBJ1-1	NA	NA	TGCGCCAGCAGGGTAGGAACTGAAGCTTTCTTT	CASRVGTEAFF
TRBV6-5	TRBJ1-2	NA	TRBD1	TGTGCCAGCACCTTAAGTTACAGGGGCGTGGATGGCTACACCTTC	CASTLSYRGVDGYTF
TRBV11-3	TRBJ2-1	NA	TRBD1	TGTGCCAGCAGCCACGGACAGGGGAGTTCGAATGAGCAGTTCTTC	CASSHGQGSSNEQFF
TRBV5-1	TRBJ2-7	NA	TRBD1	TGCGCCAGCAGTGGGGACAGTGCCTACGAGCAGTACTTC	CASSGDSAYEQYF
TRBV11-1	TRBJ2-5	NA	NA	TGTGCCAGCAGCCTGGGTTTGTATCCGGGAGACCAAGAGACCCAGTACTTC	CASSLGLYPGDQETQYF
TRBV5-4	TRBJ2-1	NA	TRBD1	TGTGCCAGCAGCCGCCGTGGGTCGGGACAGGGAAAGGTCAATGAGCAGTTCTTC	CASSRRGSGQGKVNEQFF